The source of this TCR beta chain is a study of regulatory T cells in long-lasting Graves disease. Background on the study: Patients with persistent Graves' disease had over 5 years of antithyroid drugs and persistent TSH receptor antibodies. Study outcomes and limitations: There were preferences for TRBV28, TRBJ1-2 and TRBJ2-5 in persistent disease. The small sample size may have reduced accuracy.

This clonotype has a count of ten or more. Its antigen remains unidentified. Libraries of TCR beta came from iRepertoire HTBI primers plus Arm-PCR of CDR3 regions. Authors' analysis steps: Segment identification across samples yielded around 60 TRBV and roughly 15 TRBJ segments. TCRdb independently ran MiXCR on the multiplex PCR reads; one entry per CDR3 protein. What appears here as the V and J calls and clone size reflects TCRdb's work, not the paper's. The data show 400,000 or so distinct CDR3 sequences, under 25% seen once. Trimming stripped 3 bases from V and 6 bases from J, with 2 bases between. Per the germline V gene, CDR1 is SNHLY and CDR2 is FYNNEI. This CDR3 is 11 amino acids long. Time point of the sample: persistent/refractory GD, antithyroid drugs over 5 years with positive TRAb. The TCR library was made from RNA that had been extracted from PBMCs in TRIzol.

The sample here was peripheral blood mononuclear cells (PBMCs), taken when the disease was refractory, from a patient treated with antithyroid drugs. This chain connects TRBV2 to TRBJ2-2; no clear D gene. The sequence was obtained from a female donor with Graves disease. The chain's CDR3 is CASSDPGELFF. CDR3 sequence (DNA): TGTGCCAGCAGTGATCCCGGGGAGCTGTTTTTT.